The 31 T cell receptor beta chains below come from one sample, sequenced in a study of tumour-infiltrating T cells in Burkitt lymphoma. Only in-frame clones appear in the TCRdb table, and some are missing; sequencing was by immunoSEQ multiplex PCR. The table has approximately 46,000 clones, 31% seen once. Sequenced material: tumor tissue. Every receptor here comes from a human donor with Burkitt lymphoma.

The sample holds a few counts of this clone. V is TRBV9 and J is TRBJ2-5; 8 nucleotides agree with TRBD1. The CDR3 has 16 amino acids. Trimming took 4 bases from V and 2 from J; bases not matched to a gene: 10. Germline CDR1 is SGDLS and CDR2 is YYNGEE. CDR3 in DNA: TGTGCCAGCAGCACCGCCTCAGGGGGCTCACAAGAGACCCAGTACTTC. Encoded protein: CASSTASGGSQETQYF.

The rearrangement joins TRBV9 to TRBJ1-1; TRBD1 might be the D (5 bases). This CDR3 is 15 amino acids long. V was trimmed by 4 bases and J by 5 bases, leaving 18 bases between them. The germline V gene encodes CDR1 SGDLS and CDR2 YYNGEE. Here the CDR3 DNA reads TGTGCCAGCAGCCCAGCCATCAGGGAAGGGACTGAAGCTTTCTTT. This gives the protein CASSPAIREGTEAFF. Full variable domain (rest looked up from reference TRBV9 and TRBJ1-1): DSGVTQTPKHLITATGQRVTLRCSPRSGDLSVYWYQQSLDQGLQFLIQYYNGEERAKGNILERFSAQQFPDLHSELNLSSLELGDSALYFCASSPAIREGTEAFFGQGTRLTVV.

The gene calls are TRBV7-2 and TRBJ2-3; unclear D gene. The V and J ends lost 5 bases and 6 bases respectively, with 21 bases between them. Germline V lookup: CDR1 SGHTA, CDR2 FQGNSA. CDR3 size: 16 residues. Written as DNA, the CDR3 is TGTGCCAGCAGCCCTAGTCGCGCGACGGGTTCGGATACGCAGTATTTT. Translated: CASSPSRATGSDTQYF.

This sequence joins TRBV27 and TRBJ1-6; D is undetermined. Germline lookup yields CDR1 MNHEY and CDR2 SMNVEV (reference sequence). Trimming shortened V by 1 base and J by 10 bases, and 11 bases separated the two germline ends. The CDR3 is 14 amino acids. The CDR3 DNA reads as TGTGCCAGCAGTTTATATGAATACGGATCACCCCTCCACTTT. Translated, it gives CASSLYEYGSPLHF.

This chain joins TRBV5-1 and TRBJ2-5; D is ambiguous. V was shortened by 4 bases and J by 0 bases, with 4 bases between the two germline ends. CDR1 is SGHRS and CDR2 is YFSETQ in the germline V gene. This CDR3 is built from 12 residues. CDR3 DNA sequence: TGCGCCAGCAGCCTTAACCAAGAGACCCAGTACTTC. Translation gives CASSLNQETQYF.

The chain couples TRBV6-9 to TRBJ1-5; no clear D gene. The CDR3 consists of 17 residues. Germline V gives CDR1 MNHGY, CDR2 SVAAGI. Trimming removed 5 bases from V and 0 bases from J, with 17 bases in between. The CDR3 reads CASSELNPGVSNQPQHF. In nucleotides, the CDR3 is TGTGCCAGCAGTGAGCTGAACCCGGGAGTTAGCAATCAGCCCCAGCATTTT.

This chain connects TRBV18 to TRBJ2-1; D gene unclear. Trimming removed 0 bases from V and 4 bases from J, with 10 bases in between. This CDR3 region has 15 residues. Germline CDR1 reads KGHSH; CDR2 reads LQKENI. CDR3 DNA: TGTGCCAGCTCACCACCAGGGCTTCCTTACAATGAGCAGTTCTTC. It is translated as CASSPPGLPYNEQFF.

This clone was detected a few times. The gene calls are TRBV11-2 and TRBJ1-2, with 7 bases aligning to TRBD1. There are 13 residues in the CDR3. The V segment lost 5 bases and the J segment 8 bases; nucleotides outside the gene matches: 8. Germline V lookup: CDR1 SGHAT, CDR2 FQNNGV. The CDR3 sequence: CASSTLTGDGYTF. DNA of the CDR3: TGTGCCAGCAGCACCTTAACAGGGGACGGCTACACCTTC.

V usage is TRBV5-4 and J usage is TRBJ1-6; 7 bases match TRBD1. The V and J ends lost 2 bases and 5 bases, in that order; junction bases with no gene match: 4. Germline CDR1 is SGHNT and CDR2 is YYREEE (reference sequence). The length of the CDR3 is 15 residues. The CDR3 coding sequence is TGTGCCAGCAGCTTCGGGACAGTAGATAATTCACCCCTCCACTTT. It codes for CASSFGTVDNSPLHF.

This rearrangement joins TRBV5-3 to TRBJ2-5; D not certain. TRBV5-3 is noted as an ORF with a role that remains uncertain. The CDR3 is 15 residues long. The V and J ends lost 0 bases and 2 bases respectively, with 11 bases between them. CDR3 sequence: CARSLARSAQETQYF. In nucleotides, the CDR3 is TGTGCCAGAAGCTTGGCCCGCAGCGCGCAAGAGACCCAGTACTTC.

This sequence joins TRBV4-3 and TRBJ2-7; 7 bases line up with TRBD1. Germline assignment: CDR1 LGHNA and CDR2 YSLEER. V shed 5 bases, J shed 2 bases, and the junction held 3 bases outside the gene matches. This CDR3 spans 13 amino acids. CDR3 region: CASSWDRTYEQYF. Written as DNA, the CDR3 is TGCGCCAGCAGCTGGGACAGAACCTACGAGCAGTACTTC.

This clone was observed a few times. V usage is TRBV6-5 and J usage is TRBJ2-5; D is unclear. The CDR3 totals 11 residues. Germline CDR1 reads MNHEY; CDR2 reads SVGAGI. V lost 2 bases and J 2 bases, leaving 0 bases between the germline ends. CDR3 sequence: CASSYQETQYF. The CDR3 nucleotides are TGTGCCAGCAGTTACCAAGAGACCCAGTACTTC.

The V gene is TRBV9, the J gene TRBJ2-3, with TRBD2 matching over 8 bases. CDR3 length: 15 residues. With V trimmed by 3 bases and J by 4 bases, 7 bases remained unmatched. Germline V lookup: CDR1 SGDLS, CDR2 YYNGEE. The CDR3 DNA sequence: TGTGCCAGCAGCGCACGGGGGGGAGCCTCAGATACGCAGTATTTT. Translating it yields CASSARGGASDTQYF.

This CDR3 is CASSLAGETQYF. CDR3 nucleotide sequence: TGTGCCAGCAGCTTAGCGGGGGAGACCCAGTACTTC. The J gene is TRBJ2-5, the V gene TRBV11-1; D is uncertain. Trimming cost V 0 bases and J 5 bases, with 4 bases left between them. Germline values: CDR1 SGHAT, CDR2 FQDESV (reference sequence). The CDR3 runs 12 residues.

This rearrangement joins TRBV7-9 to TRBJ2-7; D assignment may be TRBD1 or TRBD2 (5 bases each). The CDR3 has 13 residues. Germline CDR1 and CDR2: SEHNR and FQNEAQ (reference sequence). Trimming shortened V by 5 bases and J by 5 bases, and 13 bases separated the two germline ends. The CDR3 DNA is TGTGCCAGCAGCCGGGACGGAATAAACGAGCAGTACTTC. Translated, it gives CASSRDGINEQYF.

The gene calls are TRBV18 and TRBJ2-1; no firm D call. The V and J ends lost 1 base and 5 bases respectively, with 12 bases between them. The CDR3 loop spans 15 amino acids. In germline, CDR1 is KGHSH, CDR2 LQKENI. CDR3 DNA sequence: TGTGCCAGCTCACCACTTAATAGAGAGGACAATGAGCAGTTCTTC. Its translation is CASSPLNREDNEQFF.

On this clone itself: One junction end does not reproduce the germline sequence, and a read error may be involved. This sequence joins TRBV18 and TRBJ2-1; 11 nucleotides match TRBD2. The germline V gene has CDR1 KGHSH and CDR2 LQKENI. The CDR3 loop spans 13 amino acids. CDR3 in DNA: TGTGCCAGCTCACCAACTAGCGGGGGCCCCCGGGTCTTC. Amino acid sequence: CASSPTSGGPRVF.

This clone has just a few counts. The rearrangement uses TRBV6-5 and TRBJ1-4, with D perhaps TRBD1 (6 bases). The V and J ends lost 6 bases and 8 bases respectively, with 16 bases between them. The CDR3 is made up of 14 amino acids. From germline, CDR1 is MNHEY and CDR2 SVGAGI. In DNA, the CDR3 is TGTGCCAGCAGCCCCCAGGGGCTCGACGAAAAACTGTTTTTT. It specifies CASSPQGLDEKLFF.

Only a few counts were recorded for this clone. The CDR3 sequence is CASSLGVAGQQETQYF. The CDR3 DNA is TGCGCCAGCAGCTTGGGTGTTGCAGGGCAACAAGAGACCCAGTACTTC. The chain couples TRBV5-1 to TRBJ2-5; tentatively, D is TRBD1 (5 bases). The V end was cut by 0 bases, the J end by 2 bases, with 14 bases between. Germline loops: CDR1 SGHRS, CDR2 YFSETQ. This CDR3 has 16 residues.

This clone was recorded a few times. The gene calls are TRBV5-1 and TRBJ1-4; D not resolved. This CDR3 contains 17 residues. With 0 bases removed from V and 0 bases from J, the gap between germline ends came to 12 bases. Germline V CDR1 and CDR2: SGHRS, YFSETQ. CDR3 protein: CASSLATGPATNEKLFF. The CDR3 nucleotides read TGCGCCAGCAGCTTGGCCACCGGGCCCGCAACTAATGAAAAACTGTTTTTT. The whole variable domain, remainder taken from reference TRBV5-1 and TRBJ1-4, is KAGVTQTPRYLIKTRGQQVTLSCSPISGHRSVSWYQQTPGQGLQFLFEYFSETQRNKGNFPGRFSGRQFSNSRSEMNVSTLELGDSALYLCASSLATGPATNEKLFFGSGTQLSVL.

There are a few counts of this clone. This sequence joins TRBV30 and TRBJ2-3; 8 nucleotides match TRBD2. Germline V CDR1 and CDR2: GTSNPN, SVGIG (reference sequence). There are 14 residues in the CDR3. The V and J ends lost 2 bases and 6 bases, in that order; junction bases with no gene match: 7. CDR3 DNA sequence: TGTGCCTGGAGTACCGGGGGGGGGTTGGATACGCAGTATTTT. Translated, it gives CAWSTGGGLDTQYF.

This clone was found a few times. The rearrangement uses TRBV7-9 and TRBJ2-2, with D uncertain. V lost 5 bases and J 8 bases, leaving 18 bases between the germline ends. This CDR3 contains 15 residues. The germline gives CDR1 SEHNR, CDR2 FQNEAQ (reference sequence). In nucleotides, the CDR3 is TGTGCCAGCAGCCGATCCGTCGTCCTGTTGGGGGAGCTGTTTTTT. Protein: CASSRSVVLLGELFF.

This clone was recorded a few times. The chain uses TRBV5-1 and TRBJ1-2; the D is unclear. Trimming removed 2 bases at V and 0 bases at J, with 8 bases between. Germline V gene sequence: CDR1 SGHRS, CDR2 YFSETQ. The length of the CDR3 is 14 residues. The CDR3 sequence: CASSFNLPNYGYTF. The CDR3 DNA sequence: TGCGCCAGCAGCTTTAACCTGCCTAACTATGGCTACACCTTC.

The V call is TRBV29-1, the J call TRBJ2-5, with TRBD2 matching 9 bases. Germline V gene sequence: CDR1 SQVTM, CDR2 ANQGSEA. V lost 4 bases and J lost 3; bases outside the gene matches: 9. The CDR3 length is 15 residues. CDR3 nucleotides: TGCAGCGTTGCGGGGCAGCGCGGGGGGGAAGAGACCCAGTACTTC. This gives the protein CSVAGQRGGEETQYF.

This clone has only a few counts. CDR3 amino acids: CASSRAGGGDTQYF. In nucleotides, the CDR3 is TGCGCCAGCAGCCGCGCGGGGGGTGGGGATACGCAGTATTTT. This chain uses TRBV5-1 with TRBJ2-3; 8 bases are shared with TRBD2. Losses at the gene ends were 4 bases for V and 6 bases for J; bases not matched to a gene: 7. In germline, CDR1 is SGHRS, CDR2 YFSETQ. This CDR3 has 14 residues.

This clone has more than one count but fewer than ten. The rearrangement links TRBV30 to TRBJ1-5; 7 positions agree with TRBD1. V shed 0 bases, J shed 4 bases, and the junction held 0 bases outside the gene matches. This CDR3 spans 13 amino acids. Germline V CDR1 and CDR2: GTSNPN, SVGIG (reference sequence). The chain's CDR3 is CAWSVQGNQPQHF. In DNA, the CDR3 is TGTGCCTGGAGTGTACAGGGGAATCAGCCCCAGCATTTT.

This chain links TRBV7-9 with TRBJ1-1, with no clear D. The CDR3 is made up of 11 amino acids. Germline V gene data show CDR1 as SEHNR and CDR2 as FQNEAQ (reference sequence). V lost 2 bases, J lost 7 bases, and 5 bases lay in between. In DNA, the CDR3 is TGTGCCAGCAGCTTATTCGGTGAAGCTTTCTTT. Translating it yields CASSLFGEAFF.

The V call is TRBV2, the J call TRBJ2-7; possibly TRBD1 or TRBD2 for D (5 bases each). V was cut by 8 bases and J by 7 bases, with 9 bases left in between. Germline V gene lookup returns CDR1 SNHLY and CDR2 FYNNEI. CDR3 length equals 10 residues. CDR3 DNA: TGTGCCAGCGGGTGGGGGGAGCAGTACTTC. Translation: CASGWGEQYF.

The V and J genes are TRBV7-9 and TRBJ1-2; D is uncertain. This CDR3 has 15 residues. CDR1 SEHNR and CDR2 FQNEAQ come from the germline V gene (reference sequence). The ends were cut back, 5 bases at V and 0 bases at J, with 13 bases in the middle. CDR3 in DNA: TGTGCCAGCAGCCCTTCGGCACCTACTAACTATGGCTACACCTTC. This codes for CASSPSAPTNYGYTF.

This sequence joins TRBV18 and TRBJ1-6; D gene uncertain. This CDR3 contains 15 residues. V gave up 1 base and J gave up 5 bases, with 9 bases separating them. Per germline, CDR1 KGHSH and CDR2 LQKENI. CDR3 in amino acids: CASSPQRADNSPLHF. As DNA, the CDR3 is TGTGCCAGCTCACCACAAAGGGCCGATAATTCACCCCTCCACTTT.

V is TRBV28 and J is TRBJ2-1; 8 nucleotides align to TRBD2. CDR3 length equals 17 residues. Germline V gene data show CDR1 as MDHEN and CDR2 as SYDVKM. Trimming took 5 bases from V and 6 from J; bases not matched to a gene: 15. CDR3 sequence: CASSAHLAGGAFNEQFF. CDR3 nucleotide sequence: TGTGCCAGCAGTGCCCACCTCGCCGGGGGGGCCTTCAATGAGCAGTTCTTC.